The rows below give T cell receptor beta chains drawn from one sample of a study of T cell responses to AZD1222 COVID-19 vaccine. Clones were read by immunoSEQ multiplex PCR, and TCRdb kept only the in-frame ones, dropping some. The sample has under 200,000 clones, around nine tenths seen once. Sequences were derived from peripheral blood, sampled 28 days after the second dose of the MenACWY control vaccine. The receptors were gathered from an adult who received the MenACWY meningococcal vaccine as a control. Each CDR3 is given with its conserved first and last residue.

V gene	CDR3 protein
TRBV12-3/TRBV12-4	CASRLRVGTEAFF
TRBV5-8	CASSWDRGKNIQYF
TRBV24-1	CATRTGNTGELFF
TRBV27	CASTPPGGLEHF
TRBV19	CASSISLGEQFF
TRBV18	CASSPPGLAYKVDTQYF
TRBV12-5	CASGPQGAPGNTIYF
TRBV5-1	CASSPIHSSGRIEQFF
TRBV30	CAWSVSGNTIYF
TRBV7-3	CASSPHGWGSTDTQYF
TRBV10-3	CAIREGTDTQYF
TRBV2	CASSLDSSNQPQHF
TRBV30	CAWGPGEGAYSNQPQHF
TRBV30	CAWSVHQGTEQFF
TRBV7-5	CVRSFYEQYF
TRBV19	CASSIRQSNTEAFF